This TCR beta chain appears in the sequencing data of a study of radiotherapy plus CTLA-4 blockade in lung cancer. Measured with immunoSEQ multiplex PCR; TCRdb has only the in-frame clones, and not every one. Among some 27,000 clones, over 70% were seen once, and the ten largest hold roughly 24%. This clone was picked up a small number of times. V shed 0 bases and J 5 bases; nucleotides not matched to a gene: 5. This CDR3 has 16 amino acids. The germline V gene has CDR1 MGHRA and CDR2 YSYEKL. The rearrangement links TRBV4-1 to TRBJ2-1; 9 nucleotides line up with TRBD1. The specimen comprised peripheral blood, sampled from a patient treated with radiotherapy plus ipilimumab. The receptor comes from a human donor with non-small cell lung cancer that progressed on radiotherapy plus ipilimumab. The CDR3 region is CASSQDRGQGHNEQFF. In nucleotides, the CDR3 is TGCGCCAGCAGCCAAGATAGGGGACAGGGCCACAATGAGCAGTTCTTC.